These 5 T cell receptor beta chains originate from one sample sequenced in a study of blood T cell repertoires in COVID-19 (dated by TCRdb to 2018 to 2021). Libraries were prepared through the immunoSEQ multiplex PCR assay. TCRdb took over this immuneACCESS table, retaining in-frame rearrangements with V and J assigned. Such tables are incomplete; in checked studies, under half of the missing clones stem from an unresolved V gene, and the remainder is unexplained. A total of about 220,000 clones appear in this sample, 80% to 90% of them only once. The biggest ten clones account for roughly 4.6% of the sample. Sequenced: peripheral blood. The receptors originated from a woman aged 55-75 years who had recovered from COVID-19.

This chain links TRBV6-5 with TRBJ1-2; the match to TRBD1 covers 7 bases. The germline V gene encodes CDR1 MNHEY and CDR2 SVGAGI. Unmatched junction bases numbered 3, after V lost 5 bases and J lost 3 bases. This CDR3 has 13 residues. This CDR3 is CASSPDRDYGYTF. The CDR3 DNA is TGTGCCAGCAGTCCCGACAGGGACTATGGCTACACCTTC.

The chain has TRBV9 and TRBJ1-2; D is unclear. CDR1 SGDLS and CDR2 YYNGEE come from the germline V gene. This CDR3 contains 15 residues. Between the trimmed V and J ends, which lost 0 bases and 1 base, there was a span of 10 bases. The CDR3 nucleotides are TGTGCCAGCAGCGTAGGAAGTTACAGTAACTATGGCTACACCTTC. Encoded protein: CASSVGSYSNYGYTF.

V and J are TRBV5-1 and TRBJ1-1; 7 nucleotides align to TRBD1. The CDR3 has 14 residues. Unmatched junction bases numbered 6, after V lost 4 bases and J lost 3 bases. Germline CDR1 is SGHRS and CDR2 is YFSETQ. CDR3 in amino acids: CASSEGAGDTEAFF. The CDR3 nucleotides are TGCGCCAGCAGCGAGGGGGCAGGCGACACTGAAGCTTTCTTT.

V is TRBV9 and J is TRBJ2-7; TRBD1 aligns across 11 bases. With 3 bases clipped from V and 6 bases from J, the junction kept 8 bases outside the gene matches. The germline gives CDR1 SGDLS, CDR2 YYNGEE. The CDR3 is 15 amino acids. The CDR3 sequence is CASSASGQGVVEQYF. Here the CDR3 DNA reads TGTGCCAGCAGCGCCTCGGGACAGGGGGTCGTCGAGCAGTACTTC.

The chain is built from TRBV5-5 and TRBJ1-5; D gene uncertain. Germline assignment: CDR1 SGHKS and CDR2 YYEKEE (reference sequence). V was trimmed by 3 bases and J by 0 bases, leaving 10 bases between them. The CDR3 spans 15 residues. CDR3 amino acids: CASSSVVYSNQPQHF. For the CDR3, the DNA is TGTGCCAGCAGCTCGGTCGTGTATAGCAATCAGCCCCAGCATTTT.